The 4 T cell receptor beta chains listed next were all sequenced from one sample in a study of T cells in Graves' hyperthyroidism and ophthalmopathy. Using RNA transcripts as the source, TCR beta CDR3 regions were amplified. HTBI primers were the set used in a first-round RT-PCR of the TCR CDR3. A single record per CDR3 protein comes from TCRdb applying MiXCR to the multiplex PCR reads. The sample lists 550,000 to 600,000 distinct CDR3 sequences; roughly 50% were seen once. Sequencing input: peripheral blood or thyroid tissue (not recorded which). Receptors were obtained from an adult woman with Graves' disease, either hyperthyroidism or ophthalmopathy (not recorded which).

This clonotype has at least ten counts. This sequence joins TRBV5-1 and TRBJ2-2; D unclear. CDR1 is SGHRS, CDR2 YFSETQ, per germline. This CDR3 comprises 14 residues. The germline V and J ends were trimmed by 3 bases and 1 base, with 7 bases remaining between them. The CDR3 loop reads CASSYNRNTGELFF. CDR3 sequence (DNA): TGCGCCAGCAGCTACAACAGGAACACCGGGGAGCTGTTTTTT.

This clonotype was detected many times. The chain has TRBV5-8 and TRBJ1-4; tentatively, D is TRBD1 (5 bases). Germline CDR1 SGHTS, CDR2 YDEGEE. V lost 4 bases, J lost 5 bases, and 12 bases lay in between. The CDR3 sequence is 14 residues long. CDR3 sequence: CASSRDGRNEKLFF. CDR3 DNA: TGTGCCAGCAGCCGGGACGGGCGAAATGAAAAACTGTTTTTT.

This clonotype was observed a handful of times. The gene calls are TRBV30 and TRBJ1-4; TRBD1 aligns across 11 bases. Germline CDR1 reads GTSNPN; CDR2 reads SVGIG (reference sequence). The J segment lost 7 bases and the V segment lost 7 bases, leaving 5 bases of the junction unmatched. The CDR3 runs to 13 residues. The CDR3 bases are TGTGCCTACCGGGGGACAGGGGGTGAAAAACTGTTTTTT. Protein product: CAYRGTGGEKLFF.

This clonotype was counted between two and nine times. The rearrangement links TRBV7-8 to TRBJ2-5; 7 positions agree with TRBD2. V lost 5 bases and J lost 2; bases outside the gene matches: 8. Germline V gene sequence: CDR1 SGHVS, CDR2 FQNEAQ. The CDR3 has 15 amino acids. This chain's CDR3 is CASSRTLADQETQYF. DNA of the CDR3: TGTGCCAGCAGCCGCACTCTAGCGGATCAAGAGACCCAGTACTTC.